One sample yielded the 22 T cell receptor beta chains listed below, sequenced in a study of PD-1 blockade in classical Hodgkin lymphoma. Only in-frame clones appear in the TCRdb table, and some are missing; sequencing was by immunoSEQ multiplex PCR. The table lists some 86,000 clones, 90% of them singletons. Time point described: cycle 4 day 1 (C4D1), after less than 7 weeks of nivolumab. Each patient relapsed following autologous stem cell transplantation, and prior brentuximab vedotin exposure differed. The sequencing here drew on peripheral blood mononuclear cells (PBMCs), taken before the fourth cycle of nivolumab. The origin of the receptors is a human donor with classical Hodgkin lymphoma.

Of note for this clone: The identical CDR3 is also encoded by other nucleotide sequences in the sample. The chain joins TRBV6-6 to TRBJ1-5; D gene unclear. Trimming removed 2 bases from V and 2 bases from J, with 4 bases in between. Germline V gene sequence: CDR1 MNHNY, CDR2 SVGAGI (reference sequence). The CDR3 consists of 13 residues. CDR3 sequence: CASSYGGNQPQHF. In DNA form, the CDR3 reads TGTGCCAGCAGTTACGGGGGCAATCAGCCCCAGCATTTT.

The chain uses TRBV30 and TRBJ2-7; 7 bases align to TRBD2. The CDR3 runs to 14 residues. The J segment lost 6 bases and the V segment lost 2 bases, leaving 10 bases of the junction unmatched. Germline CDR1 is GTSNPN and CDR2 is SVGIG (reference sequence). The CDR3 here is CAWSWAPGGSEQYF. CDR3 DNA: TGTGCCTGGAGTTGGGCCCCGGGAGGCTCCGAGCAGTACTTC.

The rearrangement joins TRBV11-3 to TRBJ2-1; 10 bases are a match to TRBD2. There are 14 residues in the CDR3. Germline V gene data show CDR1 as SGHNT and CDR2 as YENEEA. V trimming: 5 bases; J trimming: 6 bases; junction bases outside the gene matches: 4. This CDR3 is CASSETSGRNEQFF. In DNA, the CDR3 is TGTGCCAGCAGCGAGACTAGCGGGCGCAATGAGCAGTTCTTC.

V usage is TRBV9 and J usage is TRBJ1-2, with D hard to call. The CDR3 spans 13 residues. Trimming took 7 bases from V and 2 from J, leaving 12 bases between them. Germline CDR1 and CDR2: SGDLS and YYNGEE. The CDR3 here is CASQPLDNYGYTF. CDR3 DNA sequence: TGTGCCAGCCAACCCCTCGACAACTATGGCTACACCTTC. The complete variable domain, with remaining parts taken from reference TRBV9 and TRBJ1-2, reads DSGVTQTPKHLITATGQRVTLRCSPRSGDLSVYWYQQSLDQGLQFLIQYYNGEERAKGNILERFSAQQFPDLHSELNLSSLELGDSALYFCASQPLDNYGYTFGSGTRLTVV.

This chain links TRBV7-8 with TRBJ1-2, with no clear D. CDR3 size: 14 residues. Per germline, CDR1 SGHVS and CDR2 FQNEAQ. V was clipped by 2 bases and J by 4 bases, with 11 bases between them. CDR3 DNA: TGTGCCAGCAGCTTATATGCCAGCTTCTATGGCTACACCTTC. This codes for CASSLYASFYGYTF.

The genes are TRBV6-5 and TRBJ2-3; no clear D. CDR3 length: 15 amino acids. With 2 bases removed from V and 1 base from J, the gap between germline ends came to 10 bases. Germline loops: CDR1 MNHEY, CDR2 SVGAGI. The DNA of the CDR3 is TGTGCCAGCAGTTACACTAAAAGGGGCACAGATACGCAGTATTTT. Encoded protein: CASSYTKRGTDTQYF.

The gene calls are TRBV28 and TRBJ1-2, with D possibly TRBD1 on 5 matching bases. Germline CDR1 and CDR2: MDHEN and SYDVKM. The CDR3 is 16 amino acids. The V end was cut by 2 bases, the J end by 2 bases, with 15 bases between. The CDR3 coding sequence is TGTGCCAGCAGTTTAGCAGCTGGGGGGACCAACTATGGCTACACCTTC. Translation gives CASSLAAGGTNYGYTF.

This chain connects TRBV7-6 to TRBJ1-1; D is uncertain. V was shortened by 4 bases and J by 7 bases, with 13 bases between the two germline ends. CDR1 and CDR2 from the germline V gene are SGHVS and FNYEAQ. This CDR3 contains 13 residues. The CDR3 spells CASSSGSNLEAFF. The DNA of the CDR3 is TGTGCCAGCAGCTCGGGATCAAACCTTGAAGCTTTCTTT.

V is TRBV6-1 and J is TRBJ2-1; possibly TRBD2 for D (6 bases). Germline assignment: CDR1 MNHNS and CDR2 SASEGT. Deletions cut 9 bases from V and 5 bases from J, with 11 bases between. The CDR3 runs to 12 residues. DNA for the CDR3: TGTGCCAGAGAGGGACTGAACAATGAGCAGTTCTTC. Translating gives CAREGLNNEQFF.

The chain joins TRBV11-3 to TRBJ2-5; TRBD1 matches at 7 bases. The CDR3 length is 14 residues. After removal of 5 bases from V and 2 bases from J, the junction contained 5 bases not matched to a gene. Germline values: CDR1 SGHNT, CDR2 YENEEA. The CDR3 loop reads CASSGSGQQETQYF. The CDR3 nucleotides read TGTGCCAGCAGCGGCTCGGGACAGCAAGAGACCCAGTACTTC. Based on the CDR3 plus reference TRBV11-3 and TRBJ2-5, the full variable domain is EAGVVQSPRYKIIEKKQPVAFWCNPISGHNTLYWYLQNLGQGPELLIRYENEEAVDDSQLPKDRFSAERLKGVDSTLKIQPAELGDSAVYLCASSGSGQQETQYFGPGTRLLVL.

The V and J genes are TRBV15 and TRBJ2-3, with D perhaps TRBD1 (6 bases). V lost 0 bases, J lost 4 bases, and 8 bases lay in between. This CDR3 is 14 amino acids long. Per germline, CDR1 LNHNV and CDR2 YYDKDF (reference sequence). DNA of the CDR3: TGTGCCACCAGCAGAGATGGGACATCAGATACGCAGTATTTT. Its translation: CATSRDGTSDTQYF. The complete variable domain, with remaining parts taken from reference TRBV15 and TRBJ2-3, reads DAMVIQNPRYQVTQFGKPVTLSCSQTLNHNVMYWYQQKSSQAPKLLFHYYDKDFNNEADTPDNFQSRRPNTSFCFLDIRSPGLGDTAMYLCATSRDGTSDTQYFGPGTRLTVL.

The rearrangement links TRBV14 to TRBJ2-2; no clear D. The length of the CDR3 is 15 residues. Germline-derived CDR1 and CDR2 are SGHDN and FVKESK. V lost 1 base to trimming and J lost 8 bases, with 14 bases between them. CDR3 sequence: CASSQGPATGGELFF. CDR3 in DNA: TGTGCCAGCAGCCAAGGGCCAGCTACTGGTGGGGAGCTGTTTTTT. The full variable domain, completed using reference TRBV14 and TRBJ2-2, is EAGVTQFPSHSVIEKGQTVTLRCDPISGHDNLYWYRRVMGKEIKFLLHFVKESKQDESGMPNNRFLAERTGGTYSTLKVQPAELEDSGVYFCASSQGPATGGELFFGEGSRLTVL.

The chain uses TRBV28 and TRBJ2-3; 13 bases are a match to TRBD2. The CDR3 runs to 16 residues. Looked up from germline, CDR1 is MDHEN and CDR2 is SYDVKM. After removal of 5 bases from V and 4 bases from J, the junction contained 6 bases not matched to a gene. CDR3 coding DNA: TGTGCCAGCAGTACCACTAGCGGGGGGGCCGCAGATACGCAGTATTTT. Its translation is CASSTTSGGAADTQYF. The whole variable domain, remainder taken from reference TRBV28 and TRBJ2-3, is DVKVTQSSRYLVKRTGEKVFLECVQDMDHENMFWYRQDPGLGLRLIYFSYDVKMKEKGDIPEGYSVSREKKERFSLILESASTNQTSMYLCASSTTSGGAADTQYFGPGTRLTVL.

The CDR3 DNA reads as TGTGCCAGCAGCTCCCCCGGAGCGGGGGGGCACAATGAGCAGTTCTTC. It yields the protein CASSSPGAGGHNEQFF. This chain links TRBV13 with TRBJ2-1, with 10 bases fitting TRBD2. The ends lost 4 bases at V and 5 bases at J; junction bases unmatched: 8. The germline V gene encodes CDR1 PRHDT and CDR2 FYEKMQ (reference sequence). The length of the CDR3 is 16 residues.

The V and J genes are TRBV7-2 and TRBJ1-1; unclear D gene. V lost 5 bases and J 5 bases, leaving 18 bases between the germline ends. The CDR3 is 15 amino acids. Germline V lookup: CDR1 SGHTA, CDR2 FQGNSA. Here the CDR3 DNA reads TGTGCCAGCAGCCCTGAAGGAGGAGGATCAACTGAAGCTTTCTTT. This codes for CASSPEGGGSTEAFF.

The rearrangement uses TRBV28 and TRBJ1-5; D is uncertain. Germline V gene data show CDR1 as MDHEN and CDR2 as SYDVKM. The CDR3 is made up of 16 amino acids. Trimming shortened V by 8 bases and J by 0 bases, and 17 bases separated the two germline ends. The CDR3 DNA follows: TGTGCCAGCTCCTTTAGGTCGGTTTATAGCAATCAGCCCCAGCATTTT. This gives the protein CASSFRSVYSNQPQHF.

This chain connects TRBV4-3 to TRBJ2-7; possible D gene TRBD2, 5 bases. The germline CDR1 and CDR2 sequences are LGHNA and YSLEER. The CDR3 runs 14 residues. The germline V and J ends were trimmed by 0 bases and 3 bases, with 9 bases remaining between them. CDR3 coding DNA: TGCGCCAGCAGCCAAGATGAGGGCTACTACGAGCAGTACTTC. It codes for CASSQDEGYYEQYF.

The J gene is TRBJ2-2, the V gene TRBV4-1, with D tentatively TRBD1 (5 bases). Trimming cost V 0 bases and J 5 bases, with 10 bases left between them. The germline V gene has CDR1 MGHRA and CDR2 YSYEKL. CDR3 length: 15 residues. CDR3 amino acids: CASSQEGVGTGELFF. The CDR3 DNA reads TGCGCCAGCAGCCAAGAAGGGGTAGGGACCGGGGAGCTGTTTTTT.

The chain is built from TRBV28 and TRBJ1-2; unclear D gene. The CDR3 is 14 amino acids. Germline lookup yields CDR1 MDHEN and CDR2 SYDVKM. V gave up 4 bases and J gave up 2 bases, with 11 bases separating them. The CDR3 DNA reads as TGTGCCAGCAGTTCCTCCCCGTTGAACTATGGCTACACCTTC. Translation gives CASSSSPLNYGYTF.

The gene calls are TRBV2 and TRBJ1-4; maybe TRBD1 (6 bases). The CDR3 is 16 residues long. CDR1 and CDR2 from the germline V gene are SNHLY and FYNNEI. The ends were cut back, 3 bases at V and 8 bases at J, with 19 bases in the middle. CDR3 sequence reads: CASSDSGDLGTEKLFF. In nucleotides, the CDR3 is TGTGCCAGCAGTGATTCCGGGGATTTAGGGACAGAAAAACTGTTTTTT.

The V gene is TRBV15, the J gene TRBJ1-4; D unresolved. CDR1 and CDR2 from the germline V gene are LNHNV and YYDKDF (reference sequence). Trimming pared 0 bases from V and 2 bases from J, leaving 13 bases between. The CDR3 has 17 amino acids. The DNA for the CDR3 is TGTGCCACCAGCAGAGAACGGTGGGCGGGGACTAATGAAAAACTGTTTTTT. Protein sequence: CATSRERWAGTNEKLFF. The full variable domain, in which reference TRBV15 and TRBJ1-4 provide the parts outside the CDR3, is DAMVIQNPRYQVTQFGKPVTLSCSQTLNHNVMYWYQQKSSQAPKLLFHYYDKDFNNEADTPDNFQSRRPNTSFCFLDIRSPGLGDTAMYLCATSRERWAGTNEKLFFGSGTQLSVL.

The V call is TRBV10-3, the J call TRBJ1-1; TRBD1 is a possible D gene (5 bases). Looked up from germline, CDR1 is ENHRY and CDR2 is SYGVKD. The CDR3 is 14 amino acids. V lost 3 bases and J 3 bases, leaving 11 bases between the germline ends. CDR3 region: CAISDWGKDTEAFF. CDR3 bases: TGTGCCATCAGTGACTGGGGGAAGGACACTGAAGCTTTCTTT.